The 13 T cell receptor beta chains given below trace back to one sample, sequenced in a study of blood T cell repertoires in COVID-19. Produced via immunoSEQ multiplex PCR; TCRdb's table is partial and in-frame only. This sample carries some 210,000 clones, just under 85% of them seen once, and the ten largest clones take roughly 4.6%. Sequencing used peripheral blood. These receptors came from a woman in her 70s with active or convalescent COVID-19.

DNA for the CDR3: TGTGCCAGCAGTTTATCCAGGATCTACTACGAGCAGTACTTC. Its protein product is CASSLSRIYYEQYF. The chain links TRBV28 to TRBJ2-7; no reliable D call. Germline lookup yields CDR1 MDHEN and CDR2 SYDVKM. The CDR3 length is 14 residues. V was pared by 1 base and J by 3 bases, with 10 bases between.

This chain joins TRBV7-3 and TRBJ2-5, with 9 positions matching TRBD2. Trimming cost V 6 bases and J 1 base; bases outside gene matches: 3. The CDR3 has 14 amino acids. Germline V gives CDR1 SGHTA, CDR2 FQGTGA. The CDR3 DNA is TGTGCCAGCAGTCCGGGACTAGCCCAAGAGACCCAGTACTTC. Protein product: CASSPGLAQETQYF.

CDR3 protein: CATSDLAVNEQFF. CDR3 nucleotide sequence: TGTGCCACCAGTGACCTGGCTGTAAATGAGCAGTTCTTC. The gene calls are TRBV24-1 and TRBJ2-1; D gene ambiguous. This CDR3 region has 13 residues. CDR1 and CDR2 (germline): KGHDR, SFDVKD. With 4 bases removed from V and 7 bases from J, the gap between germline ends came to 10 bases.

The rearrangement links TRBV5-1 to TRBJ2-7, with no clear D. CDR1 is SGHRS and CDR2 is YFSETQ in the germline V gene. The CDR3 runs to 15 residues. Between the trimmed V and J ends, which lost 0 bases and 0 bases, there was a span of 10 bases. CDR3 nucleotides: TGCGCCAGCAGCTTGGTCGTCACCAGCTCCTACGAGCAGTACTTC. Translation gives CASSLVVTSSYEQYF.

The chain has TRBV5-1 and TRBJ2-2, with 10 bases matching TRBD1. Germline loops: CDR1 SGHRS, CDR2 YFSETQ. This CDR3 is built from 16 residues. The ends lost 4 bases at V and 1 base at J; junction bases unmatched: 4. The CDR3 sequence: CASSPGQGVNTGELFF. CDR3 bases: TGCGCCAGCAGCCCCGGACAGGGGGTGAACACCGGGGAGCTGTTTTTT.

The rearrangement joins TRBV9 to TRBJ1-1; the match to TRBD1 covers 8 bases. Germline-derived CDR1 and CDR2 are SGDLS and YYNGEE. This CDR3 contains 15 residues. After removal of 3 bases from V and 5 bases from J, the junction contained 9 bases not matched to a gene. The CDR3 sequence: CASSAHETGVTEAFF. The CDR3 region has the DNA TGTGCCAGCAGCGCACATGAGACAGGGGTTACTGAAGCTTTCTTT.

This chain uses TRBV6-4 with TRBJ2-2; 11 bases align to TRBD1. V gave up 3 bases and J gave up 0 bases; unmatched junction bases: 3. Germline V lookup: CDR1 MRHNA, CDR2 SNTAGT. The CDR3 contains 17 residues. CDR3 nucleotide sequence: TGTGCCAGCAGTGAAAGGGGACAGGGGGCGAACACCGGGGAGCTGTTTTTT. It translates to CASSERGQGANTGELFF.

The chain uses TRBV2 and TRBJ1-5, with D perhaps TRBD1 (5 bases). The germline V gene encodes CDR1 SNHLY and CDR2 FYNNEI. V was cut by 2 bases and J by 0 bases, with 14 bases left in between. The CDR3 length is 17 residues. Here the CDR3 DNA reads TGTGCCAGCAGTGAAAGGCAGGGTCGGAATAGCAATCAGCCCCAGCATTTT. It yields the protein CASSERQGRNSNQPQHF. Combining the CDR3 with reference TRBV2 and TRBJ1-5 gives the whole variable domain EPEVTQTPSHQVTQMGQEVILRCVPISNHLYFYWYRQILGQKVEFLVSFYNNEISEKSEIFDDQFSVERPDGSNFTLKIRSTKLEDSAMYFCASSERQGRNSNQPQHFGDGTRLSIL.

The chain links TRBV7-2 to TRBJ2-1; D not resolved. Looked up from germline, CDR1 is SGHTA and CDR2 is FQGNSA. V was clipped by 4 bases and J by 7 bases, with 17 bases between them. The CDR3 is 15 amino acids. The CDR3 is CASSSGPSTLNEQFF. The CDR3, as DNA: TGTGCCAGCAGCTCGGGTCCTTCGACTTTGAATGAGCAGTTCTTC.

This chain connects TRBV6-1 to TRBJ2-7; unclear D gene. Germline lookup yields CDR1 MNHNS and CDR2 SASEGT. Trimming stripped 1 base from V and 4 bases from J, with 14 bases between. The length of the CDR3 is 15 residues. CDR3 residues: CASSEGGTSPYEQYF. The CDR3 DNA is TGTGCCAGCAGTGAAGGAGGTACTTCCCCGTACGAGCAGTACTTC.

The CDR3 DNA follows: TGTGCCAGCAACCCCCAGGGGGCGGGTGAGCAGTTCTTC. Its protein is CASNPQGAGEQFF. The chain carries TRBV2 and TRBJ2-1, with TRBD1 identical over 8 bases. The CDR3 has 13 amino acids. CDR1 is SNHLY, CDR2 FYNNEI, per germline. Trimming took 7 bases from V and 9 from J; bases not matched to a gene: 8.

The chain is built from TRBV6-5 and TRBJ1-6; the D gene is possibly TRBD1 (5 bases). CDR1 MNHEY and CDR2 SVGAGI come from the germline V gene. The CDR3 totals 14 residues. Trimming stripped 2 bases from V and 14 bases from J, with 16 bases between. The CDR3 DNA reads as TGTGCCAGCAGTTACGGAACCGACAGTCCGACCCTCCACTTT. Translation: CASSYGTDSPTLHF.

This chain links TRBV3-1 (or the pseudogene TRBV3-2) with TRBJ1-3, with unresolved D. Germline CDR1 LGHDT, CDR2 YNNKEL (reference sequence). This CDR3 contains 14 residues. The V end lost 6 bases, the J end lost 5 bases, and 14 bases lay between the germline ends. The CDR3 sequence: CASSPIGSRNTIYF. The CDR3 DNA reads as TGTGCCAGCAGTCCCATCGGGTCCCGAAACACCATATATTTT.